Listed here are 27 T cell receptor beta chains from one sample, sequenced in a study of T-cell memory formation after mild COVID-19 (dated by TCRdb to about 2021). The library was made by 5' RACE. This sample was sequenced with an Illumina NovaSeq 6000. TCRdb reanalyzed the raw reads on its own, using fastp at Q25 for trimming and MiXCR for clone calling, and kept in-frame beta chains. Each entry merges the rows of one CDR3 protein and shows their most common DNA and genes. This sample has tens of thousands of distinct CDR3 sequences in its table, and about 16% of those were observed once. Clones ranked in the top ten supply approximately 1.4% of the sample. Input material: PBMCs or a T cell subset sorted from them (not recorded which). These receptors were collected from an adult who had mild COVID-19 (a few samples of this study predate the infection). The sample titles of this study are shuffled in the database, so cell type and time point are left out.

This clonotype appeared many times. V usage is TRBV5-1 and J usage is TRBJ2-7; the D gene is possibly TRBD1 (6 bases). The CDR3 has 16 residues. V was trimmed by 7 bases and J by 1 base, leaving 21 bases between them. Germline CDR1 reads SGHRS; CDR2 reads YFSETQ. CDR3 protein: CASASLGTKKSYEQYF. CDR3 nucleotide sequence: TGCGCCAGCGCGTCACTCGGGACAAAAAAATCCTACGAGCAGTACTTC.

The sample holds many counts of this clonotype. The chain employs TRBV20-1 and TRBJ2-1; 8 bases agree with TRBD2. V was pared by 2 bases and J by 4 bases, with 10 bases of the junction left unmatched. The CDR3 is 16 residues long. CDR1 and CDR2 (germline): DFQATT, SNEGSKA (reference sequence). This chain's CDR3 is CSARTLSGGEYNEQFF. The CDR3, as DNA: TGCAGTGCTAGAACCTTGTCGGGAGGGGAATACAATGAGCAGTTCTTC.

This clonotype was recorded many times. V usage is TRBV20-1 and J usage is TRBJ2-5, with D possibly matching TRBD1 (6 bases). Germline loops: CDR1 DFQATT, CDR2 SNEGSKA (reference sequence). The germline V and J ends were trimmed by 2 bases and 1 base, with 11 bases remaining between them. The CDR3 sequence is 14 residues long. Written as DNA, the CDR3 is TGCAGTGCTAGATACAGGGTGGGCCAAGAGACCCAGTACTTC. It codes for CSARYRVGQETQYF.

Here the CDR3 reads CAWSRGLGGETQYF. DNA for the CDR3: TGTGCCTGGAGCCGGGGGTTGGGTGGGGAGACCCAGTACTTC. The rearrangement links TRBV30 to TRBJ2-5, with D perhaps TRBD2 (6 bases). V was shortened by 3 bases and J by 5 bases, with 16 bases between the two germline ends. The CDR3 consists of 14 residues. In germline, CDR1 is GTSNPN, CDR2 SVGIG (reference sequence).

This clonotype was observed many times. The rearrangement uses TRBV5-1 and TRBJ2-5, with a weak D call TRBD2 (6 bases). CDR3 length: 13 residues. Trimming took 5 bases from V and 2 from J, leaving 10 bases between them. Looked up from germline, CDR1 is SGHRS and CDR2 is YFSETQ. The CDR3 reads CASRLGGQETQYF. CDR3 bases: TGCGCCAGCAGGCTGGGGGGTCAAGAGACCCAGTACTTC. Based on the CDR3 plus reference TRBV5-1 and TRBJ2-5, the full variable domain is KAGVTQTPRYLIKTRGQQVTLSCSPISGHRSVSWYQQTPGQGLQFLFEYFSETQRNKGNFPGRFSGRQFSNSRSEMNVSTLELGDSALYLCASRLGGQETQYFGPGTRLLVL.

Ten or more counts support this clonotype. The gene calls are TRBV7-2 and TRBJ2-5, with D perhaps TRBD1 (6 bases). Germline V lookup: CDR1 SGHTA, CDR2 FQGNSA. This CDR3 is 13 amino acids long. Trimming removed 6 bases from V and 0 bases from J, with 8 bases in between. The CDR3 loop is CASRQGNQETQYF. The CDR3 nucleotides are TGTGCCAGCAGACAGGGAAACCAAGAGACCCAGTACTTC.

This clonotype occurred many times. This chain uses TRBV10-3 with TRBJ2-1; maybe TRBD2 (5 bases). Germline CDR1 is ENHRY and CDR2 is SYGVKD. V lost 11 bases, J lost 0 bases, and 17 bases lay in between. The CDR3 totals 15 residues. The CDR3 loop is CAAQEDGSSYNEQFF. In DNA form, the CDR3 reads TGTGCCGCCCAAGAGGATGGGAGCTCCTACAATGAGCAGTTCTTC.

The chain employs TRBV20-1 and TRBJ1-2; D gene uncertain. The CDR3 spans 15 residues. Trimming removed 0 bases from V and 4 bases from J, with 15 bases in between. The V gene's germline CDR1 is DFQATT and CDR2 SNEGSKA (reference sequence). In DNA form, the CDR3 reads TGCAGTGCTAGAGATCAAGCCGTCTCTGGCTATGGCTACACCTTC. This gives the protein CSARDQAVSGYGYTF.

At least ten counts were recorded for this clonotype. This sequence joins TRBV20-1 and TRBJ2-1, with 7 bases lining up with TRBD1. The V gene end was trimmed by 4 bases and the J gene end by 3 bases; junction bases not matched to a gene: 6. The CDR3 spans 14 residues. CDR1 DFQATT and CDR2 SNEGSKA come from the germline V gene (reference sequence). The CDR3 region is CSANRQGSYNEQFF. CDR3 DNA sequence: TGCAGTGCTAACCGACAGGGTAGCTACAATGAGCAGTTCTTC.

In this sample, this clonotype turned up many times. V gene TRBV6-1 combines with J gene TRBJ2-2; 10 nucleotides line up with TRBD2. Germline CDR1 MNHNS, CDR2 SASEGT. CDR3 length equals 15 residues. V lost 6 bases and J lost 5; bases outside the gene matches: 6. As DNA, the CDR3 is TGTGCCAGCAGGGTAGCGGGAGGTTCTACCGGGGAGCTGTTTTTT. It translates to CASRVAGGSTGELFF.

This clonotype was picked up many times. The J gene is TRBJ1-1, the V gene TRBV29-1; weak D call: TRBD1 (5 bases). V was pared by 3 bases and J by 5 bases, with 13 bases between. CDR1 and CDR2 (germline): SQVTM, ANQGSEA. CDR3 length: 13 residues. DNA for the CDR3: TGCAGCGTTGAGGCGGGGCCGGGGACTGAAGCTTTCTTT. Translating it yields CSVEAGPGTEAFF. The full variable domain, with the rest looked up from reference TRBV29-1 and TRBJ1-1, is SAVISQKPSRDICQRGTSLTIQCQVDSQVTMMFWYRQQPGQSLTLIATANQGSEATYESGFVIDKFPISRPNLTFSTLTVSNMSPEDSSIYLCSVEAGPGTEAFFGQGTRLTVV.

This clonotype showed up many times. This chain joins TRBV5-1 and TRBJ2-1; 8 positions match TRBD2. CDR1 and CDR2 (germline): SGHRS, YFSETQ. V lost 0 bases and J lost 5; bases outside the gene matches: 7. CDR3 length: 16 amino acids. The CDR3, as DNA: TGCGCCAGCAGCTTGGGTTTAACGGGAGGGAACAATGAGCAGTTCTTC. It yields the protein CASSLGLTGGNNEQFF.

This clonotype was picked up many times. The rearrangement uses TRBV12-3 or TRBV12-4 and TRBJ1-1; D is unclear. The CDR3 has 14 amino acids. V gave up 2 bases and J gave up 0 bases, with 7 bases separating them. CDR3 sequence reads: CASSLSQMNTEAFF. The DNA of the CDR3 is TGTGCCAGCAGTTTATCACAGATGAACACTGAAGCTTTCTTT.

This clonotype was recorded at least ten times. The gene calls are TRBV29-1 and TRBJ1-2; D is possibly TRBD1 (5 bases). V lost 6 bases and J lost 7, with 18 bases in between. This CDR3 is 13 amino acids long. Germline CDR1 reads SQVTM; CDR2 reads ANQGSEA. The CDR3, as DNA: TGCAGCGTCGCACACCAGGGTCCAGGTGGCTACACCTTC. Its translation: CSVAHQGPGGYTF.

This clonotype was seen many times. CDR3 region: CSASTLAGAADTQYF. As DNA, the CDR3 is TGCAGTGCTAGTACCCTAGCGGGGGCCGCAGATACGCAGTATTTT. The rearrangement uses TRBV20-1 and TRBJ2-3; 10 positions agree with TRBD2. The CDR3 totals 15 residues. Looked up from germline, CDR1 is DFQATT and CDR2 is SNEGSKA (reference sequence). V lost 3 bases, J lost 4 bases, and 7 bases stayed unmatched.

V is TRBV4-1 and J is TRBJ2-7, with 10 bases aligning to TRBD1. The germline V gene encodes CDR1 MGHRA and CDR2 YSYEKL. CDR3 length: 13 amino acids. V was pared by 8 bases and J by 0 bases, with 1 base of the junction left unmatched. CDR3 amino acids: CASRDRGSYEQYF. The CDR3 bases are TGCGCCAGCCGGGACAGGGGCTCCTACGAGCAGTACTTC.

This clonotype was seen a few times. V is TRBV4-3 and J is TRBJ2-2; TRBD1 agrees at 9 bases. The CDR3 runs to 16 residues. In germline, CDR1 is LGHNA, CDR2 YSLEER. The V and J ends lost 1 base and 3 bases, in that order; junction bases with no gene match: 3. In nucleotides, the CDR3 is TGCGCCAGCAGCCAAGGGGACAGGGACGACACCGGGGAGCTGTTTTTT. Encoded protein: CASSQGDRDDTGELFF.

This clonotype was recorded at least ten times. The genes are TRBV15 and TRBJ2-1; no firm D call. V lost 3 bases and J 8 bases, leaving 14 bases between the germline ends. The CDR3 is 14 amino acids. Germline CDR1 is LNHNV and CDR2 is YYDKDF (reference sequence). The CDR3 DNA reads TGTGCCACCAGCAGGTCCCGCGTGGGATATGAGCAGTTCTTC. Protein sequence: CATSRSRVGYEQFF.

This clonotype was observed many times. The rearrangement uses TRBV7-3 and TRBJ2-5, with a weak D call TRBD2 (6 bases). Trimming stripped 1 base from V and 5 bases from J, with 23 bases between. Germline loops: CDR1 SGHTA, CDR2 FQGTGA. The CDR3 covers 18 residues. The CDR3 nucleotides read TGTGCCAGCAGCTTAAAACACGCTAGCGAGTTGTTTCGGGAGACCCAGTACTTC. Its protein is CASSLKHASELFRETQYF. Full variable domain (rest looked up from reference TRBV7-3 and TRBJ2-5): GAGVSQTPSNKVTEKGKYVELRCDPISGHTALYWYRQSLGQGPEFLIYFQGTGAADDSGLPNDRFFAVRPEGSVSTLKIQRTERGDSAVYLCASSLKHASELFRETQYFGPGTRLLVL.

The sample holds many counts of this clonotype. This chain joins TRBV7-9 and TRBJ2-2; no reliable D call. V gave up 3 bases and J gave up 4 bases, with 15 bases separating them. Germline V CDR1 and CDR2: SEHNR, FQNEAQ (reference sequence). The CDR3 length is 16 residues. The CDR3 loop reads CASSFFQIEATGELFF. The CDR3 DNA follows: TGTGCCAGCAGCTTTTTCCAGATTGAAGCCACCGGGGAGCTGTTTTTT.

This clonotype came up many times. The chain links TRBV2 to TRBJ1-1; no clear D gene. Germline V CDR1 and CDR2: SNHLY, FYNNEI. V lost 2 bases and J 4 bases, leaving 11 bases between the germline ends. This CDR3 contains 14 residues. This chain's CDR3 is CASSERGFGTEAFF. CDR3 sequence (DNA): TGTGCCAGCAGTGAACGCGGTTTTGGCACTGAAGCTTTCTTT.

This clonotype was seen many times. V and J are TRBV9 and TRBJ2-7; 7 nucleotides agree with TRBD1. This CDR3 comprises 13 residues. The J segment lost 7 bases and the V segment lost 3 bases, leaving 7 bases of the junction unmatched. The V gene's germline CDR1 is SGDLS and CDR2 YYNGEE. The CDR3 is CASSEVPGGEQYF. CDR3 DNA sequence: TGTGCCAGCAGCGAGGTACCAGGGGGAGAGCAGTACTTC.

The CDR3 spells CASSTGQSNAYEQYF. In DNA, the CDR3 is TGTGCCAGTAGTACAGGACAGAGCAATGCCTACGAGCAGTACTTC. J is TRBJ2-7 and V is TRBV19, with D perhaps TRBD1 (6 bases). Germline V gives CDR1 LNHDA, CDR2 SQIVND (reference sequence). The V end was cut by 4 bases, the J end by 2 bases, with 15 bases between. This CDR3 has 15 residues.

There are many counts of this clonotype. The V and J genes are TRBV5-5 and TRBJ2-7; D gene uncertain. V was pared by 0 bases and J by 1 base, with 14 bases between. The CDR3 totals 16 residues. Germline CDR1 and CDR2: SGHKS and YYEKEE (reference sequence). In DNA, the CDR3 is TGTGCCAGCAGCTTGGATTCGACCTCGATTTCCTACGAGCAGTACTTC. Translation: CASSLDSTSISYEQYF.

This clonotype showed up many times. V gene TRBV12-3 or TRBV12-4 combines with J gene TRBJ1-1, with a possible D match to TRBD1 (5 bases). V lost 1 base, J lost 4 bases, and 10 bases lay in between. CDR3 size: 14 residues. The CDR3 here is CASSLVAGGTEAFF. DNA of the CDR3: TGTGCCAGCAGTTTAGTGGCCGGGGGCACTGAAGCTTTCTTT.

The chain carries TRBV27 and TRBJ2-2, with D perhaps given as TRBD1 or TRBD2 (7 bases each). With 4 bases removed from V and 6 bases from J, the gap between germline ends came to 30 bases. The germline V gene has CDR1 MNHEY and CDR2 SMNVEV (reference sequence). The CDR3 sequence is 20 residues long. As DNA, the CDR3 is TGTGCCAGCAGTTCCAGGGGGTGGAATACGCGGGAGAAAAGGGCCGGGGAGCTGTTTTTT. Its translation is CASSSRGWNTREKRAGELFF.

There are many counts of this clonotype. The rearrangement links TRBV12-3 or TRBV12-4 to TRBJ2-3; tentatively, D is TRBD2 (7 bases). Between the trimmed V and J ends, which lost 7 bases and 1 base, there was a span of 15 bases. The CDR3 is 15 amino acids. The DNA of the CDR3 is TGTGCCAGCACTTCGGGGGGCCATCGCACAGATACGCAGTATTTT. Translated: CASTSGGHRTDTQYF.